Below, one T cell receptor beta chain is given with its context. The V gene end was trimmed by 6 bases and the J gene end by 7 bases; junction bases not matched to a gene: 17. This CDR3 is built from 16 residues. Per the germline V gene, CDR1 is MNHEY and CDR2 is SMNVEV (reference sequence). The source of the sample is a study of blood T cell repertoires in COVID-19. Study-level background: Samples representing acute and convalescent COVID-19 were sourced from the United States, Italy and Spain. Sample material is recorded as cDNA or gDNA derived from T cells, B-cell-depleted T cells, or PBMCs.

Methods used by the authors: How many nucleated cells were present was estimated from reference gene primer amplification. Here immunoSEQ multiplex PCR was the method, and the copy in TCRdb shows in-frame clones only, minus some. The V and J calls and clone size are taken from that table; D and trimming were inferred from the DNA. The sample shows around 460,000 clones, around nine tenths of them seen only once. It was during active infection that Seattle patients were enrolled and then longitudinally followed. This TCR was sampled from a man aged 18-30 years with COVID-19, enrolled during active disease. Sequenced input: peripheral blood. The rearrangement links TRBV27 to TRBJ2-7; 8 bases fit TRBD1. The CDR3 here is CASSQRSGTGGLEQYF. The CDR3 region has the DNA TGTGCCAGCAGCCAACGGTCCGGGACAGGAGGCTTGGAGCAGTACTTC.